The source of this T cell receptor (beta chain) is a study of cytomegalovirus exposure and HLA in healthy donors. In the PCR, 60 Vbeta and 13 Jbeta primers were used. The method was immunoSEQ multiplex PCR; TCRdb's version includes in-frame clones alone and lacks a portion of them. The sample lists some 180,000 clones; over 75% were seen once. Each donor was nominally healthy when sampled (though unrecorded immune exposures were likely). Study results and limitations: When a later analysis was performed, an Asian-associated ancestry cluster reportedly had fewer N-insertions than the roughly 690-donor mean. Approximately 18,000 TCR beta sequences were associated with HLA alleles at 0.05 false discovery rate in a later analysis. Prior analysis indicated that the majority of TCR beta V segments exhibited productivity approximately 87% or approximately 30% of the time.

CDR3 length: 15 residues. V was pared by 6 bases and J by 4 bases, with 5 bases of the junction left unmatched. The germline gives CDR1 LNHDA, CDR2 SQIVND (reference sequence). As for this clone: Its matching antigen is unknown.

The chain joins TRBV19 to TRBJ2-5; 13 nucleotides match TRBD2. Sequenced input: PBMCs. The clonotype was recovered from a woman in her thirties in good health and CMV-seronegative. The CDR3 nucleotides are TGTGCCAGTAGACTAGCGGGAGGGCCCCGAGAGACCCAGTACTTC. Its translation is CASRLAGGPRETQYF.